Sequencing of this T cell receptor beta chain was carried out in a study of T cells in Graves' hyperthyroidism and ophthalmopathy. V was pared by 2 bases and J by 0 bases, with 8 bases of the junction left unmatched. The germline V gene has CDR1 SGHTA and CDR2 FQGNSA. This CDR3 comprises 17 residues. The CDR3 regions of TCR beta were amplified from RNA transcripts. During a first-round RT-PCR of the TCR CDR3, the HTBI primer set was used. Each CDR3 protein gets one entry after TCRdb re-called the multiplex PCR reads with MiXCR. The table has hundreds of thousands of distinct CDR3 sequences, around 15% seen once. Findings and caveats of the study: Expanded thyroid clonotypes (above 0.001) were mostly also found in blood. Ophthalmopathy prediction by the model preceded onset by a median about 6 months.

The definition of stable Graves' hyperthyroidism was no ophthalmopathy progression within 18 months. Every diagnosis used clinical symptoms, serum thyroxine and TRAb, thyroid ultrasound and orbital computed tomography. This clonotype appeared many times. Its target is unknown. Material: blood. This TCR was recovered from a woman aged 25 to 39 with Graves' hyperthyroidism. J is TRBJ2-3 and V is TRBV7-2; 7 bases are shared with TRBD2. In nucleotides, the CDR3 is TGTGCCAGCAGCTTAAGGGCTAGCGGTTTGAGCACAGATACGCAGTATTTT. Translating gives CASSLRASGLSTDTQYF.